These 24 T cell receptor beta chains came from one sample sequenced in a study of radiotherapy plus CTLA-4 blockade in lung cancer. Method: immunoSEQ multiplex PCR; TCRdb's copy keeps in-frame clones and lacks some. The sample has 35,000 to 55,000 clones, about two thirds seen once. Sample: peripheral blood, taken from a patient treated with radiotherapy plus ipilimumab. These receptors all come from a human donor with non-small cell lung cancer who had a partial response to radiotherapy plus ipilimumab.

V gene TRBV19 combines with J gene TRBJ2-5; 7 bases line up with TRBD1. Per the germline V gene, CDR1 is LNHDA and CDR2 is SQIVND (reference sequence). The CDR3 sequence is 14 residues long. V gave up 5 bases and J gave up 7 bases; unmatched junction bases: 10. Here the CDR3 DNA reads TGTGCCAGTAGTGCCCAACAGGGGCCATGGACCCAGTACTTC. Its translation: CASSAQQGPWTQYF.

In its sample, this clone was seen a few times. This sequence joins TRBV6-1 and TRBJ2-2; perhaps TRBD2 as D (7 bases). Germline V gene lookup returns CDR1 MNHNS and CDR2 SASEGT. Trimming shortened V by 1 base and J by 0 bases, and 15 bases separated the two germline ends. The CDR3 spans 18 residues. The CDR3 coding sequence is TGTGCCAGCAGTGAAGTCCTAGGGGGGAGGGCGAACACCGGGGAGCTGTTTTTT. It yields the protein CASSEVLGGRANTGELFF.

The CDR3 reads CASSQTGLYGYTF. CDR3 nucleotide sequence: TGTGCCAGCAGCCAGACAGGGCTCTATGGCTACACCTTC. The rearrangement links TRBV11-2 to TRBJ1-2; 7 nucleotides line up with TRBD1. The germline CDR1 and CDR2 sequences are SGHAT and FQNNGV. V trimming: 5 bases; J trimming: 4 bases; junction bases outside the gene matches: 4. The CDR3 is 13 residues long.

This chain connects TRBV11-2 to TRBJ1-2; TRBD1 might be the D (6 bases). V was clipped by 8 bases and J by 1 base, with 11 bases between them. CDR3 length: 13 amino acids. Germline V CDR1 and CDR2: SGHAT, FQNNGV. CDR3 DNA sequence: TGTGCCAGCTCTATGGACAGTAACTATGGCTACACCTTC. Its translation: CASSMDSNYGYTF. Based on the CDR3 plus reference TRBV11-2 and TRBJ1-2, the full variable domain is EAGVAQSPRYKIIEKRQSVAFWCNPISGHATLYWYQQILGQGPKLLIQFQNNGVVDDSQLPKDRFSAERLKGVDSTLKIQPAKLEDSAVYLCASSMDSNYGYTFGSGTRLTVV.

As concerns this clone: Other DNA sequences in the sample encode the same CDR3. The chain recombines TRBV5-1 with TRBJ2-1; TRBD2 is a possible D gene (6 bases). Trimming pared 0 bases from V and 1 base from J, leaving 8 bases between. This CDR3 is 15 amino acids long. Germline CDR1 and CDR2: SGHRS and YFSETQ. DNA for the CDR3: TGCGCCAGCAGCTTGGAAGCGGGTTCCTACAATGAGCAGTTCTTC. Translated, it gives CASSLEAGSYNEQFF.

For this clone: Germline and junction disagree at one end, which may indicate a read error. The chain links TRBV7-8 to TRBJ2-1; maybe TRBD1 (5 bases). There are 13 residues in the CDR3. Germline-derived CDR1 and CDR2 are SGHVS and FQNEAQ. The CDR3 here is CASRLGHYNEQFF. CDR3 DNA: TGTGCCAGCAGATTAGGACACTACAATGAGCAGTTCTTC.

Comment on this clone: This sample includes further DNA sequences coding for the same CDR3. The chain combines TRBV19 with TRBJ1-2; 7 nucleotides agree with TRBD1. Germline V lookup: CDR1 LNHDA, CDR2 SQIVND (reference sequence). This CDR3 is built from 14 residues. The V segment lost 3 bases and the J segment 6 bases; nucleotides outside the gene matches: 7. The CDR3 coding sequence is TGTGCCAGTAGTATTCGGGACAGAGGGAATGGCTACACCTTC. Amino acid sequence: CASSIRDRGNGYTF.

The rearrangement joins TRBV9 to TRBJ1-3; TRBD1 aligns across 10 bases. CDR1 and CDR2 (germline): SGDLS, YYNGEE. The CDR3 consists of 18 residues. The ends lost 4 bases at V and 2 bases at J; junction bases unmatched: 12. CDR3 region: CASSLPPGTGETGNTIYF. The CDR3, as DNA: TGTGCCAGCAGCCTACCTCCCGGGACAGGGGAGACTGGAAACACCATATATTTT.

The rearrangement joins TRBV30 to TRBJ1-1; perhaps TRBD1 as D (5 bases). Trimming took 3 bases from V and 3 from J, leaving 14 bases between them. CDR1 is GTSNPN and CDR2 is SVGIG in the germline V gene (reference sequence). The CDR3 extends over 14 amino acids. The DNA of the CDR3 is TGTGCCTGGAGAAAAGGGGATTTGGACACTGAAGCTTTCTTT. Translation: CAWRKGDLDTEAFF.

This chain uses TRBV6-1 with TRBJ1-1, with TRBD1 as a possible D gene (5 bases). The V and J ends lost 2 bases and 6 bases respectively, with 16 bases between them. Germline V gives CDR1 MNHNS, CDR2 SASEGT. The CDR3 loop spans 15 amino acids. In DNA form, the CDR3 reads TGTGCCAGCAGTGAACCTCTGGGGGGGGTCGCTGAAGCTTTCTTT. As protein: CASSEPLGGVAEAFF.

The rearrangement links TRBV30 to TRBJ2-3, with 11 bases lining up with TRBD2. Germline CDR1 and CDR2: GTSNPN and SVGIG (reference sequence). The V gene end was trimmed by 2 bases and the J gene end by 0 bases; junction bases not matched to a gene: 16. CDR3 size: 20 residues. This CDR3 reads CAWSRFSLAGGAPSTDTQYF. The CDR3 DNA reads as TGTGCCTGGAGTCGATTCTCCCTAGCGGGGGGAGCCCCTAGCACAGATACGCAGTATTTT.

The rearrangement links TRBV7-9 to TRBJ2-3, with D maybe TRBD2 (7 bases). Looked up from germline, CDR1 is SEHNR and CDR2 is FQNEAQ (reference sequence). V lost 2 bases and J 6 bases, leaving 18 bases between the germline ends. This CDR3 has 16 amino acids. CDR3 in amino acids: CASSLSAGGRRDTQYF. The DNA for the CDR3 is TGTGCCAGCAGCTTATCGGCCGGGGGGCGCCGGGATACGCAGTATTTT. Looking up the rest from reference TRBV7-9 and TRBJ2-3 gives the full variable domain: DTGVSQNPRHKITKRGQNVTFRCDPISEHNRLYWYRQTLGQGPEFLTYFQNEAQLEKSRLLSDRFSAERPKGSFSTLEIQRTEQGDSAMYLCASSLSAGGRRDTQYFGPGTRLTVL.

This clone has a handful of counts. The rearrangement uses TRBV4-1 and TRBJ2-1; TRBD1 is a possible D gene (6 bases). Trimming removed 0 bases at V and 8 bases at J, with 17 bases between. The CDR3 sequence is 16 residues long. CDR1 is MGHRA and CDR2 is YSYEKL in the germline V gene. The CDR3 protein is CASSQDYRVPPDEQFF. The CDR3 DNA sequence: TGCGCCAGCAGCCAAGACTACAGGGTACCCCCGGATGAGCAGTTCTTC.

The table lists this clone with a few counts. The V gene is TRBV6-1, the J gene TRBJ1-1, with D possibly matching TRBD1 (6 bases). Trimming left V 6 bases short and J 2 bases short, with 10 bases between. This CDR3 has 13 residues. Germline loops: CDR1 MNHNS, CDR2 SASEGT. CDR3 DNA sequence: TGTGCCAGCAGAAGGACAGATAACACTGAAGCTTTCTTT. Translated, it gives CASRRTDNTEAFF.

This clone was found many times. The CDR3, as DNA: TGTGCCAGCAGCTTCCCTTTACAAAGCTCCTACAATGAGCAGTTCTTC. It translates to CASSFPLQSSYNEQFF. The rearrangement uses TRBV11-1 and TRBJ2-1; no definite D call. Trimming took 3 bases from V and 0 from J, leaving 12 bases between them. The length of the CDR3 is 16 residues. CDR1 and CDR2 from the germline V gene are SGHAT and FQDESV (reference sequence).

The chain has TRBV29-1 and TRBJ1-5; D unclear. The germline V gene encodes CDR1 SQVTM and CDR2 ANQGSEA. The CDR3 loop spans 14 amino acids. Between the trimmed V and J ends, which lost 5 bases and 2 bases, there was a span of 13 bases. The CDR3 DNA reads as TGCAGCGTTTCCGAGGCCTCCGGCAATCAGCCCCAGCATTTT. As protein: CSVSEASGNQPQHF.

Only one count was recorded for this clone. The chain recombines TRBV5-1 with TRBJ1-1; 8 bases line up with TRBD1. Germline V gene data show CDR1 as SGHRS and CDR2 as YFSETQ. The CDR3 spans 15 residues. V shed 4 bases, J shed 4 bases, and the junction held 9 bases outside the gene matches. The CDR3 DNA reads as TGCGCCAGCAGCCCCCGCCAGGACAGGGCCACTGAAGCTTTCTTT. It specifies CASSPRQDRATEAFF.

The chain joins TRBV2 to TRBJ2-1; 10 nucleotides match TRBD2. Germline V CDR1 and CDR2: SNHLY, FYNNEI. This CDR3 spans 14 amino acids. V shed 4 bases and J 9 bases; nucleotides not matched to a gene: 6. As DNA, the CDR3 is TGTGCCAGCAGTGCCGCTAGCGGGAGAGGTGAGCAGTTCTTC. Its translation: CASSAASGRGEQFF.

The chain couples TRBV30 to TRBJ2-7, with D possibly matching TRBD2 (6 bases). The V end was cut by 1 base, the J end by 4 bases, with 11 bases between. The CDR3 length is 13 residues. Per germline, CDR1 GTSNPN and CDR2 SVGIG (reference sequence). CDR3 sequence (DNA): TGTGCCTGGAGTGGGGGAGGAGCATACGAGCAGTACTTC. The encoded protein is CAWSGGGAYEQYF. Full variable domain (missing parts from reference TRBV30 and TRBJ2-7): SQTIHQWPATLVQPVGSPLSLECTVEGTSNPNLYWYRQAAGRGLQLLFYSVGIGQISSEVPQNLSASRPQDRQFILSSKKLLLSDSGFYLCAWSGGGAYEQYFGPGTRLTVT.

The chain recombines TRBV27 with TRBJ1-2; no firm D call. This CDR3 is 14 amino acids long. In germline, CDR1 is MNHEY, CDR2 SMNVEV (reference sequence). Trimming shortened V by 5 bases and J by 6 bases, and 16 bases separated the two germline ends. The CDR3 is CASSTLNGRNGYTF. Written as DNA, the CDR3 is TGTGCCAGCAGTACCCTCAATGGGAGGAATGGCTACACCTTC.

This clone has only a few counts. The chain combines TRBV7-2 with TRBJ2-1; 14 bases align to TRBD2. The V and J ends lost 8 bases and 3 bases, in that order; junction bases with no gene match: 0. CDR3 length: 14 amino acids. Germline values: CDR1 SGHTA, CDR2 FQGNSA. As DNA, the CDR3 is TGTGCCAGCGGACTAGCGGGGGGCTACAATGAGCAGTTCTTC. This translates into CASGLAGGYNEQFF.

A few counts support this clone. V gene TRBV14 combines with J gene TRBJ1-2; D possibly corresponds to TRBD1 (6 bases). Germline lookup yields CDR1 SGHDN and CDR2 FVKESK. Trimming took 1 base from V and 6 from J, leaving 9 bases between them. This CDR3 has 13 amino acids. For the CDR3, the DNA is TGTGCCAGCAGCCAAGCAGGGGTGCATGGCTACACCTTC. Translating gives CASSQAGVHGYTF.

The chain has TRBV2 and TRBJ1-2; possibly TRBD1 for D (5 bases). From germline, CDR1 is SNHLY and CDR2 FYNNEI. The CDR3 has 13 residues. V was trimmed by 5 bases and J by 8 bases, leaving 15 bases between them. In DNA form, the CDR3 reads TGTGCCAGCAGTCGCGGGGCCGGCCGGGGCTACACCTTC. The encoded protein is CASSRGAGRGYTF. The full variable domain, with the rest looked up from reference TRBV2 and TRBJ1-2, is EPEVTQTPSHQVTQMGQEVILRCVPISNHLYFYWYRQILGQKVEFLVSFYNNEISEKSEIFDDQFSVERPDGSNFTLKIRSTKLEDSAMYFCASSRGAGRGYTFGSGTRLTVV.

This clone appeared a single time. V usage is TRBV30 and J usage is TRBJ1-2; D call uncertain. V lost 3 bases and J lost 1, with 9 bases in between. Germline CDR1 GTSNPN, CDR2 SVGIG (reference sequence). This CDR3 is built from 13 residues. The CDR3 loop is CAWSTAVNYGYTF. The CDR3 nucleotides read TGTGCCTGGAGCACAGCCGTTAACTATGGCTACACCTTC.